The text below deals with one T cell receptor beta chain. The data were obtained in a study of Ad26.COV2.S vaccination and SARS-CoV-2 variants. The CDR3 is 12 amino acids. Trimming cost V 5 bases and J 10 bases, with 15 bases left between them. Looked up from germline, CDR1 is SGHNT and CDR2 is YYREEE (reference sequence). The method was immunoSEQ multiplex PCR; TCRdb's version includes in-frame clones alone and lacks a portion of them. The sample contains some 640,000 clones, around 92% of which appear only once. Noted treatment: some 20 received Ad26.COV2.S at low or high dose, single or two shots; roughly 5 received placebo; per-sample allocation not given. Specimens were obtained on day 63 following the first vaccine or placebo injection.

The V call is TRBV5-4, the J call TRBJ1-2, with D unresolved. The source material was peripheral blood, sampled in a trial of Ad26.COV2.S vaccine versus placebo. The TCR comes from a person aged 18 to 59 who received the Ad26.COV2.S COVID-19 vaccine or a placebo. The CDR3 region is CASRNLGGNYTF. CDR3 nucleotides: TGTGCCAGCAGGAACCTGGGAGGGAACTACACCTTC. Drawing the rest from reference TRBV5-4 and TRBJ1-2, the complete variable domain is ETGVTQSPTHLIKTRGQQVTLRCSSQSGHNTVSWYQQALGQGPQFIFQYYREEENGRGNFPPRFSGLQFPNYSSELNVNALELDDSALYLCASRNLGGNYTFGSGTRLTVV.